This TCR beta chain appears in the sequencing data of a study of T cells expressing NK-cell markers. The wider study: Sequencing covered eight donors, seven HCMV-seropositive and one seronegative.

With regard to this clonotype: No antigen is known for it.

The study's findings and limits: Clarity on HCMV specificity was lacking for the expanded NKG2C+ T cell clones. The CD3+CD56-NKG2C+ fraction of several donors was also led by these clonotypes.

UMIs accompanied the 5'RACE template switching by which TCR beta cDNA was made. TCRdb reprocessed the 5' RACE reads and keeps a single row for each CDR3 protein, giving no DNA. Its listing shows about 550,000 distinct CDR3 sequences. The CDR3 spans 15 residues. The sequencing input was blood T cells: a sorted CD56 or NKG2C T cell subset, CD4+ or CD8+ T cells, or bulk PBMC T cells (not recorded which). The sequence came from a man aged 18 to 30 in good health. The chain combines TRBV21-1 with TRBJ2-7; TCRdb proposes TRBD1, but this gene call is untestable without DNA. TRBV21-1 is shown as a pseudogene. The CDR3 protein is CASSSQGADHYEQYF.